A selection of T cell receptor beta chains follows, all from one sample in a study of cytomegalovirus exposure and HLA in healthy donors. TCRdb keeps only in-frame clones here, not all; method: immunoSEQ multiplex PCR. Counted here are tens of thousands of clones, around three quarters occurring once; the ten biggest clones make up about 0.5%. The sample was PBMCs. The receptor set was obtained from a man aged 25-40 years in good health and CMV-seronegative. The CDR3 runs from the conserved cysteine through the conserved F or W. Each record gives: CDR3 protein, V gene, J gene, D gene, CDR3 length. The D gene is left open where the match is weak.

cdr3_aa: CASSTRESRHTQYF
v_call: TRBV5-4
j_call: TRBJ2-3
d_call: NA
cdr3_length: 14

cdr3_aa: CASSVGRQHQPQHF
v_call: TRBV6-1
j_call: TRBJ1-5
d_call: NA
cdr3_length: 14

cdr3_aa: CATRQGTSETVETQYF
v_call: TRBV15
j_call: TRBJ2-5
d_call: TRBD2
cdr3_length: 16

cdr3_aa: CASSLGQGGIYEQYF
v_call: TRBV4-1
j_call: TRBJ2-7
d_call: TRBD1
cdr3_length: 15

cdr3_aa: CASSLEARVESYGYTF
v_call: TRBV7-2
j_call: TRBJ1-2
d_call: NA
cdr3_length: 16

cdr3_aa: CASSLNRGPYEQYF
v_call: TRBV7-9
j_call: TRBJ2-7
d_call: TRBD1
cdr3_length: 14

cdr3_aa: CATNPRTGADYGYTF
v_call: TRBV19
j_call: TRBJ1-2
d_call: TRBD1
cdr3_length: 15

cdr3_aa: CASRSSRGREGGDEQFF
v_call: TRBV11-3
j_call: TRBJ2-1
d_call: TRBD2
cdr3_length: 17

cdr3_aa: CSVELAYEQFF
v_call: TRBV29-1
j_call: TRBJ2-1
d_call: NA
cdr3_length: 11

cdr3_aa: CASSHGSSGRALSSYNEQFF
v_call: TRBV4-1
j_call: TRBJ2-1
d_call: TRBD2
cdr3_length: 20

cdr3_aa: CASSLYLGRETQYF
v_call: TRBV11-1
j_call: TRBJ2-5
d_call: TRBD2
cdr3_length: 14

cdr3_aa: CASSQGLVSDTQYF
v_call: TRBV4-3
j_call: TRBJ2-3
d_call: NA
cdr3_length: 14

cdr3_aa: CASSQETDGETQYF
v_call: TRBV4-2
j_call: TRBJ2-5
d_call: NA
cdr3_length: 14

cdr3_aa: CASSYSSLSSYNEQFF
v_call: TRBV6-5
j_call: TRBJ2-1
d_call: NA
cdr3_length: 16

cdr3_aa: CASSLEGYYEQYF
v_call: TRBV5-5
j_call: TRBJ2-7
d_call: NA
cdr3_length: 13

cdr3_aa: CASSELVTGLTEAFF
v_call: TRBV7-6
j_call: TRBJ1-1
d_call: NA
cdr3_length: 15

cdr3_aa: CASSEQGEDGYTF
v_call: TRBV2
j_call: TRBJ1-2
d_call: NA
cdr3_length: 13

cdr3_aa: CASHRSLGDYGYTF
v_call: TRBV4-2
j_call: TRBJ1-2
d_call: NA
cdr3_length: 14

cdr3_aa: CASSLELGAGEKLFF
v_call: TRBV5-1
j_call: TRBJ1-4
d_call: NA
cdr3_length: 15

cdr3_aa: CASSHGRGYGYTF
v_call: TRBV4-1
j_call: TRBJ1-2
d_call: NA
cdr3_length: 13

cdr3_aa: CASSPLRGNTDTQYF
v_call: TRBV6-5
j_call: TRBJ2-3
d_call: NA
cdr3_length: 15

cdr3_aa: CASSQDISGGYEQYF
v_call: TRBV4-3
j_call: TRBJ2-7
d_call: TRBD2
cdr3_length: 15

cdr3_aa: CASSVDPGNSGSPLHF
v_call: TRBV9
j_call: TRBJ1-6
d_call: NA
cdr3_length: 16

cdr3_aa: CASSSTSASYDEQFF
v_call: TRBV27
j_call: TRBJ2-1
d_call: TRBD2
cdr3_length: 15

cdr3_aa: CATTGNYGYTF
v_call: TRBV7-9
j_call: TRBJ1-2
d_call: NA
cdr3_length: 11

cdr3_aa: CASSLANGVQETQYF
v_call: TRBV5-6
j_call: TRBJ2-5
d_call: NA
cdr3_length: 15

cdr3_aa: CASSLVGQGVTEAFF
v_call: TRBV7-2
j_call: TRBJ1-1
d_call: TRBD1
cdr3_length: 15

cdr3_aa: CASSEGGEAFF
v_call: TRBV6-1
j_call: TRBJ1-1
d_call: NA
cdr3_length: 11

cdr3_aa: CAISRQGLGNTIYF
v_call: TRBV10-3
j_call: TRBJ1-3
d_call: TRBD1
cdr3_length: 14

cdr3_aa: CASSLWTGRGYTF
v_call: TRBV27
j_call: TRBJ1-2
d_call: TRBD1
cdr3_length: 13

cdr3_aa: CASSPTGGDQPQHF
v_call: TRBV16
j_call: TRBJ1-5
d_call: NA
cdr3_length: 14

cdr3_aa: CASSPGTGTYNEQFF
v_call: TRBV18
j_call: TRBJ2-1
d_call: TRBD1
cdr3_length: 15

cdr3_aa: CASSVDTGGPSNYGYTF
v_call: TRBV9
j_call: TRBJ1-2
d_call: TRBD1
cdr3_length: 17

cdr3_aa: CASSLAGGRAQETQYF
v_call: TRBV5-1
j_call: TRBJ2-5
d_call: TRBD2
cdr3_length: 16

cdr3_aa: CASSFPGQGTYEQYF
v_call: TRBV27
j_call: TRBJ2-7
d_call: TRBD1
cdr3_length: 15

cdr3_aa: CASSLTSGGHYNEQFF
v_call: TRBV5-1
j_call: TRBJ2-1
d_call: TRBD2
cdr3_length: 16

cdr3_aa: CASSAGQFLSYEQYF
v_call: TRBV2
j_call: TRBJ2-7
d_call: NA
cdr3_length: 15

cdr3_aa: CASSTRLAGGNEQFF
v_call: TRBV27
j_call: TRBJ2-1
d_call: TRBD2
cdr3_length: 15

cdr3_aa: CASRQGSQNTEAFF
v_call: TRBV5-1
j_call: TRBJ1-1
d_call: TRBD1
cdr3_length: 14

cdr3_aa: CASSFPGTPYNEQFF
v_call: TRBV27
j_call: TRBJ2-1
d_call: NA
cdr3_length: 15

cdr3_aa: CASGLGTQGGQPQHF
v_call: TRBV12-5
j_call: TRBJ1-5
d_call: TRBD1
cdr3_length: 15

cdr3_aa: CASSVSGENSGPYQETQYF
v_call: TRBV2
j_call: TRBJ2-5
d_call: NA
cdr3_length: 19

cdr3_aa: CASNSPRSGGMNEQFF
v_call: TRBV19
j_call: TRBJ2-1
d_call: TRBD2
cdr3_length: 16

cdr3_aa: CASGDRGVGYTF
v_call: TRBV12-5
j_call: TRBJ1-2
d_call: TRBD1
cdr3_length: 12

cdr3_aa: CASSSFRGPFNEQFF
v_call: TRBV7-2
j_call: TRBJ2-1
d_call: NA
cdr3_length: 15

cdr3_aa: CASSSGTGGRATNEKLFF
v_call: TRBV5-4
j_call: TRBJ1-4
d_call: TRBD1
cdr3_length: 18

cdr3_aa: CASRDSGYTF
v_call: TRBV2
j_call: TRBJ1-2
d_call: NA
cdr3_length: 10

cdr3_aa: CASSRYTGTGGSRNQPQHF
v_call: TRBV7-9
j_call: TRBJ1-5
d_call: TRBD1
cdr3_length: 19

cdr3_aa: CASSQDRDRGFLYGYTF
v_call: TRBV4-2
j_call: TRBJ1-2
d_call: TRBD1
cdr3_length: 17

cdr3_aa: CASSLMAENTEAFF
v_call: TRBV7-3
j_call: TRBJ1-1
d_call: NA
cdr3_length: 14

cdr3_aa: CASSLDSSGANVLTF
v_call: TRBV7-3
j_call: TRBJ2-6
d_call: NA
cdr3_length: 15

cdr3_aa: CASSASVGTSNTEAFF
v_call: TRBV9
j_call: TRBJ1-1
d_call: NA
cdr3_length: 16